Sequencing of this T cell receptor beta chain was carried out in a study of early T cells in non-severe SARS-CoV-2 infection. In germline, CDR1 is PRHDT, CDR2 FYEKMQ (reference sequence). J lost 7 bases, V lost 5 bases, and 7 bases had no gene match. The CDR3 is made up of 16 amino acids. Each cDNA molecule carried a unique molecular identifier. One entry per CDR3 protein, called by TCRdb with MiXCR from the 5' RACE reads. The table lists about 100,000 distinct CDR3 sequences, about 13% of them singletons. This clonotype was detected only a few times. This chain connects TRBV13 to TRBJ2-3, with 15 positions matching TRBD2. This TCR was sampled from an adult who was a healthcare worker with PCR-confirmed SARS-CoV-2 infection or an uninfected control (not recorded which). Sample: whole blood. The CDR3 spells CASSPRTSGGANTQYF. The CDR3 DNA follows: TGTGCCAGCAGCCCTCGGACTAGCGGGGGGGCAAATACGCAGTATTTT.